The rows below give T cell receptor beta chains drawn from one sample of a study of blood T cell repertoires in COVID-19. Clones were sequenced by immunoSEQ multiplex PCR, and TCRdb holds only the in-frame ones, with some missing. In the table there are about 180,000 clones, around 86% of which are singletons. The specimen was PBMCs or T cells enriched from blood (not recorded which). These receptors were taken from a woman in her 30s who had recovered from COVID-19. Both conserved end residues are part of each CDR3. The D gene is left open where the match is weak. The size of a clone is reported for some rows only, either as once, few or many, or as a class for expanded clones.

D: -; size: -; V: TRBV5-1; J: TRBJ1-5; CDR3: CASSDEEILQPQHF; DNA: TGCGCCAGCAGCGATGAGGAGATCTTGCAGCCCCAGCATTTT
D: -; size: -; V: TRBV27; J: TRBJ2-7; CDR3: CASSLGRRQPIYEQYF; DNA: TGTGCCAGCAGTTTAGGTCGGAGGCAGCCCATCTACGAGCAGTACTTC
D: TRBD2; size: -; V: TRBV3-1/TRBV3-2; J: TRBJ2-1; CDR3: CASSQPMNGTSGSKKGNEQFF; DNA: TGTGCCAGCAGCCAGCCCATGAACGGGACTAGCGGGAGTAAGAAGGGCAATGAGCAGTTCTTC
D: TRBD1; size: -; V: TRBV7-3; J: TRBJ2-1; CDR3: CASSLKGDRDGEQFF; DNA: TGTGCCAGCAGCTTAAAGGGGGACAGGGACGGTGAGCAGTTCTTC
D: -; size: -; V: TRBV10-1; J: TRBJ2-3; CDR3: CASSEDGFSTDTQYF; DNA: TGCGCCAGCAGTGAGGACGGGTTTAGCACAGATACGCAGTATTTT
D: -; size: -; V: TRBV5-1; J: TRBJ1-1; CDR3: CASRRWAGKTEAFF; DNA: TGCGCCAGCAGAAGGTGGGCAGGGAAGACTGAAGCTTTCTTT
D: TRBD1; size: -; V: TRBV18; J: TRBJ1-2; CDR3: CASSPTGTSNYGYTF; DNA: TGTGCCAGCTCACCGACAGGGACCTCTAACTATGGCTACACCTTC
D: -; size: -; V: TRBV30; J: TRBJ2-7; CDR3: CAWSYQDRKYEQYF; DNA: TGTGCCTGGAGTTACCAGGACAGAAAATACGAGCAGTACTTC
D: TRBD1; size: -; V: TRBV3-1/TRBV3-2; J: TRBJ1-1; CDR3: CASRPGTGSTEAFF; DNA: TGTGCCAGCAGACCCGGGACAGGGAGTACTGAAGCTTTCTTT
D: -; size: -; V: TRBV2; J: TRBJ2-3; CDR3: CASSRSWTDTQYF; DNA: TGTGCCAGCAGCCGGAGTTGGACAGATACGCAGTATTTT
D: -; size: -; V: TRBV10-2; J: TRBJ2-7; CDR3: CASSEVGGIRYEQYF; DNA: TGCGCCAGCAGTGAGGTTGGCGGAATACGCTACGAGCAGTACTTC
D: -; size: -; V: TRBV28; J: TRBJ2-1; CDR3: CASSFTPDSDNEQFF; DNA: TGTGCCAGCAGTTTTACCCCGGACTCTGACAATGAGCAGTTCTTC
D: TRBD2; size: -; V: TRBV10-3; J: TRBJ2-1; CDR3: CAISESSGGVSNEQFF; DNA: TGTGCCATCAGTGAGTCGTCGGGAGGGGTTTCCAATGAGCAGTTCTTC
D: TRBD2; size: -; V: TRBV2; J: TRBJ2-2; CDR3: CASTPGLAKTGELFF; DNA: TGTGCCAGCACCCCGGGACTAGCGAAGACCGGGGAGCTGTTTTTT
D: -; size: few; V: TRBV10-2; J: TRBJ1-6; CDR3: CASKSRADSPLHF; DNA: TGCGCCAGCAAATCCAGGGCCGATTCACCCCTCCACTTT
D: TRBD2; size: -; V: TRBV28; J: TRBJ2-1; CDR3: CASSFGGAEYNEQFF; DNA: TGTGCCAGCAGTTTCGGGGGGGCAGAGTACAATGAGCAGTTCTTC
D: -; size: -; V: TRBV28; J: TRBJ2-6; CDR3: CASSLGLRDRSGANVLTF; DNA: TGTGCCAGCAGTTTAGGACTCAGAGATAGGTCTGGGGCCAACGTCCTGACTTTC
D: TRBD2; size: -; V: TRBV13; J: TRBJ2-1; CDR3: CASSLVGLAGDEQFF; DNA: TGTGCCAGCAGCTTAGTGGGACTAGCTGGCGATGAGCAGTTCTTC
D: -; size: -; V: TRBV28; J: TRBJ1-6; CDR3: CASSHNRENSPLHF; DNA: TGTGCCAGCAGCCACAACAGGGAGAATTCACCCCTCCACTTT
D: -; size: -; V: TRBV12-3/TRBV12-4; J: TRBJ2-5; CDR3: CASRNSGQETQYF; DNA: TGTGCCAGCAGGAACAGCGGTCAAGAGACCCAGTACTTC
D: TRBD1; size: -; V: TRBV5-8; J: TRBJ1-1; CDR3: CASSRDRVISEAFF; DNA: TGTGCCAGCAGCCGGGACAGGGTAATCTCTGAAGCTTTCTTT
D: TRBD1; size: few; V: TRBV28; J: TRBJ1-1; CDR3: CASSPVDRVSEAFF; DNA: TGTGCCAGCAGTCCCGTGGACAGGGTCTCTGAAGCTTTCTTT
D: TRBD1; size: -; V: TRBV4-1; J: TRBJ1-1; CDR3: CASSQDRRGAKNTEAFF; DNA: TGCGCCAGCAGCCAAGATCGCAGGGGGGCTAAGAACACTGAAGCTTTCTTT
D: TRBD1; size: -; V: TRBV9; J: TRBJ2-3; CDR3: CASSVQGAGTDTQYF; DNA: TGTGCCAGCAGCGTACAGGGGGCTGGCACAGATACGCAGTATTTT
D: TRBD1; size: -; V: TRBV15; J: TRBJ1-4; CDR3: CATSRDFRDRANEKLFF; DNA: TGTGCCACCAGCAGAGATTTTAGGGACAGGGCCAATGAAAAACTGTTTTTT
D: TRBD1; size: -; V: TRBV29-1; J: TRBJ2-7; CDR3: CSVIGQGSSYEQYF; DNA: TGCAGCGTTATTGGACAGGGGAGCTCCTACGAGCAGTACTTC
D: -; size: -; V: TRBV6-1; J: TRBJ2-7; CDR3: CASSDSPTGSYEQYF; DNA: TGTGCCAGCAGTGACAGCCCAACGGGCTCCTACGAGCAGTACTTC
D: TRBD1; size: -; V: TRBV4-1; J: TRBJ2-3; CDR3: CASSQPTGEVTDTQYF; DNA: TGCGCCAGCAGCCAACCGACAGGGGAGGTCACAGATACGCAGTATTTT
D: TRBD1; size: -; V: TRBV3-1/TRBV3-2; J: TRBJ1-4; CDR3: CASSQEDRPGKLFF; DNA: TGTGCCAGCAGCCAAGAGGACAGGCCAGGAAAACTGTTTTTT
D: TRBD2; size: -; V: TRBV4-1; J: TRBJ2-1; CDR3: CASSQEGLAGNEQFF; DNA: TGCGCCAGCAGCCAAGAAGGACTAGCGGGCAATGAGCAGTTCTTC
D: -; size: -; V: TRBV7-8; J: TRBJ2-3; CDR3: CASSPLTRRTDTQYF; DNA: TGTGCCAGCAGCCCACTTACTAGACGCACAGATACGCAGTATTTT
D: -; size: few; V: TRBV9; J: TRBJ2-5; CDR3: CASSPSASVSETQYF; DNA: TGTGCCAGCAGCCCTAGTGCTAGCGTGTCGGAGACCCAGTACTTC
D: -; size: -; V: TRBV7-8; J: TRBJ2-3; CDR3: CASSRDTQYF; DNA: TGTGCCAGCTCCAGAGATACGCAGTATTTT
D: TRBD2; size: -; V: TRBV4-1; J: TRBJ2-7; CDR3: CASSQDAASGSAYEQYF; DNA: TGCGCCAGCAGCCAAGATGCCGCGAGCGGGAGTGCTTACGAGCAGTACTTC
D: TRBD1; size: -; V: TRBV29-1; J: TRBJ2-3; CDR3: CSVGTGVGTDTQYF; DNA: TGCAGCGTTGGGACAGGGGTCGGAACAGATACGCAGTATTTT
D: TRBD1; size: -; V: TRBV3-1/TRBV3-2; J: TRBJ1-2; CDR3: CASSRDSSYGYTF; DNA: TGTGCCAGCAGCCGGGACAGCAGTTATGGCTACACCTTC
D: TRBD1; size: -; V: TRBV29-1; J: TRBJ2-3; CDR3: CSVEGGGTGRLSTDTQYF; DNA: TGCAGCGTTGAAGGTGGAGGGACAGGGAGACTTAGCACAGATACGCAGTATTTT
D: -; size: -; V: TRBV2; J: TRBJ2-3; CDR3: CASIALADTQYF; DNA: TGTGCCAGCATCGCGCTAGCGGATACGCAGTATTTT
D: TRBD1; size: -; V: TRBV19; J: TRBJ1-4; CDR3: CASSIEGRGRGREKLFF; DNA: TGTGCCAGTAGTATCGAGGGCAGGGGGCGAGGTCGTGAAAAACTGTTTTTT
D: TRBD2; size: -; V: TRBV5-1; J: TRBJ2-1; CDR3: CASIAGGSYNEQFF; DNA: TGCGCCAGCATAGCGGGGGGCTCCTACAATGAGCAGTTCTTC
D: -; size: -; V: TRBV18; J: TRBJ2-1; CDR3: CASSPSGRNEQFF; DNA: TGTGCCAGCTCCCCCTCAGGGAGGAATGAGCAGTTCTTC
D: TRBD2; size: -; V: TRBV5-4; J: TRBJ2-1; CDR3: CASSYRTGGHNNEQFF; DNA: TGTGCCAGCAGCTATCGGACGGGAGGGCATAACAATGAGCAGTTCTTC
D: TRBD2; size: few; V: TRBV3-1/TRBV3-2; J: TRBJ2-5; CDR3: CASSPTGLAGTLERGTQYF; DNA: TGTGCCAGCAGCCCGACCGGACTAGCGGGCACCCTCGAGAGGGGGACCCAGTACTTC
D: -; size: -; V: TRBV28; J: TRBJ1-5; CDR3: CASSLLVIRDNRNQPQHF; DNA: TGTGCCAGCAGTTTGTTGGTTATCCGGGACAACCGCAATCAGCCCCAGCATTTT
D: -; size: -; V: TRBV24-1; J: TRBJ2-5; CDR3: CATSEGGGVQETQYF; DNA: TGTGCCACCAGTGAAGGGGGAGGGGTCCAAGAGACCCAGTACTTC